One and the same sample provided the 12 T cell receptor beta chains below, sequenced in a study of blood T cell repertoires in COVID-19. Sequencing used immunoSEQ multiplex PCR; TCRdb keeps in-frame clones, though not all of them. The repertoire has about 200,000 clones, around 80% of them found once; the top ten carry about 13%. The material sequenced was peripheral blood. The source of these receptors is a human donor in a cohort sampled during active COVID-19.

The chain links TRBV5-1 to TRBJ1-1; the D gene is possibly TRBD1 (5 bases). CDR1 and CDR2 from the germline V gene are SGHRS and YFSETQ. Trimming stripped 0 bases from V and 0 bases from J, with 9 bases between. CDR3 length equals 15 residues. This CDR3 reads CASSLEGFLNTEAFF. The CDR3 DNA reads TGCGCCAGCAGCTTGGAGGGGTTTTTGAACACTGAAGCTTTCTTT. Based on the CDR3 plus reference TRBV5-1 and TRBJ1-1, the full variable domain is KAGVTQTPRYLIKTRGQQVTLSCSPISGHRSVSWYQQTPGQGLQFLFEYFSETQRNKGNFPGRFSGRQFSNSRSEMNVSTLELGDSALYLCASSLEGFLNTEAFFGQGTRLTVV.

This clone was detected only once. V and J are TRBV2 and TRBJ2-1; 7 nucleotides align to TRBD2. This CDR3 contains 18 residues. V trimming: 2 bases; J trimming: 4 bases; junction bases outside the gene matches: 14. Germline CDR1 SNHLY, CDR2 FYNNEI. The CDR3 region has the DNA TGTGCCAGCAGTGAAATGGGCGTTACTAGCGCTCTTTACAATGAGCAGTTCTTC. Amino acid sequence: CASSEMGVTSALYNEQFF.

This chain connects TRBV6-4 to TRBJ2-3; 9 bases fit TRBD2. J lost 4 bases, V lost 4 bases, and 6 bases had no gene match. CDR1 and CDR2 (germline): MRHNA, SNTAGT. This CDR3 has 15 residues. The CDR3 coding sequence is TGTGCCAGCAGTGCTTCCAGCGGGAGGCCAGATACGCAGTATTTT. Translating it yields CASSASSGRPDTQYF.

The chain combines TRBV13 with TRBJ1-3; D might be TRBD1 (6 bases). Trimming took off 0 bases at V and 0 bases at J, with 12 bases between the two ends. CDR3 length: 17 amino acids. CDR1 PRHDT and CDR2 FYEKMQ come from the germline V gene (reference sequence). CDR3 protein: CASSLGGAVSSGNTIYF. The DNA for the CDR3 is TGTGCCAGCAGCTTAGGGGGGGCCGTTTCCTCTGGAAACACCATATATTTT. The variable domain in full, with the rest retrieved from reference TRBV13 and TRBJ1-3, is AAGVIQSPRHLIKEKRETATLKCYPIPRHDTVYWYQQGPGQDPQFLISFYEKMQSDKGSIPDRFSAQQFSDYHSELNMSSLELGDSALYFCASSLGGAVSSGNTIYFGEGSWLTVV.

The genes are TRBV5-6 and TRBJ1-2; 8 nucleotides match TRBD1. CDR1 is SGHDT, CDR2 YYEEEE, per germline. With V trimmed by 4 bases and J by 4 bases, 3 bases remained unmatched. The CDR3 loop spans 13 amino acids. The CDR3: CASSRDRGYGYTF. The CDR3 region has the DNA TGTGCCAGCAGCCGCGACAGGGGCTATGGCTACACCTTC.

The J gene is TRBJ2-7, the V gene TRBV6-1; 7 bases fit TRBD2. With 3 bases clipped from V and 5 bases from J, the junction kept 16 bases outside the gene matches. There are 17 residues in the CDR3. CDR1 MNHNS and CDR2 SASEGT come from the germline V gene. CDR3 protein: CASSDIPGRGGSNEQYF. The CDR3 coding sequence is TGTGCCAGCAGTGATATTCCTGGGAGGGGAGGGTCGAACGAGCAGTACTTC.

V and J are TRBV5-1 and TRBJ1-1; D is unresolved. The CDR3 has 16 amino acids. The germline V gene encodes CDR1 SGHRS and CDR2 YFSETQ. Between the trimmed V and J ends, which lost 0 bases and 4 bases, there was a span of 16 bases. Here the CDR3 DNA reads TGCGCCAGCAGCTTGGAAGTCCTCCCGGGGAGCACTGAAGCTTTCTTT. Protein: CASSLEVLPGSTEAFF.

This clone was seen only once. The chain is built from TRBV21-1 and TRBJ1-1; TRBD1 was called by the table and not checked on the DNA. TRBV21-1 is a known pseudogene. CDR3 length: 15 residues. CDR3 sequence (DNA): TGTGCCAGCAGCGCCACAAGGGACAGCCACACTGAAGCTTTCTTT. It specifies CASSATRDSHTEAFF.

The chain employs TRBV11-3 and TRBJ2-1, with 10 bases that match TRBD2. Germline V gene sequence: CDR1 SGHNT, CDR2 YENEEA. The J segment lost 5 bases and the V segment lost 0 bases, leaving 7 bases of the junction unmatched. This CDR3 contains 17 residues. In DNA form, the CDR3 reads TGTGCCAGCAGCTTAGATCGGGCACTAGCGGGAAACAATGAGCAGTTCTTC. This codes for CASSLDRALAGNNEQFF.

This chain joins TRBV10-1 and TRBJ1-1; the match to TRBD1 covers 7 bases. CDR3 length: 14 residues. Germline loops: CDR1 WNHNN, CDR2 SYGVQD (reference sequence). The junction had 2 bases not matched to a gene; V was cut back by 0 bases and J by 4 bases. The CDR3 loop is CASSESTGSTEAFF. The CDR3 DNA reads TGCGCCAGCAGTGAGTCGACAGGGAGCACTGAAGCTTTCTTT.

The rearrangement links TRBV6-6 to TRBJ2-2; 7 bases are a match to TRBD2. Germline CDR1 is MNHNY and CDR2 is SVGAGI (reference sequence). V shed 6 bases, J shed 1 base, and the junction held 5 bases outside the gene matches. CDR3 size: 15 residues. This chain's CDR3 is CASRGGGGNTGELFF. In nucleotides, the CDR3 is TGTGCCAGCAGAGGTGGGGGGGGGAACACCGGGGAGCTGTTTTTT.

The CDR3 reads CSVAGLAGTLAKNIQYF. CDR3 sequence (DNA): TGCAGCGTTGCGGGGCTAGCGGGGACACTAGCCAAAAACATTCAGTACTTC. The V and J genes are TRBV29-1 and TRBJ2-4; 9 bases agree with TRBD2. After removal of 4 bases from V and 0 bases from J, the junction contained 10 bases not matched to a gene. Per germline, CDR1 SQVTM and CDR2 ANQGSEA. This CDR3 contains 17 residues.